The clone carrying this T cell receptor beta chain was detected many times. Its target is unknown. Sequence at one end of the junction differs from germline and may be a read error. This sample is drawn from a study of Graves' ophthalmopathy and Graves' hyperthyroidism. General study points: Detection in blood was also observed for most expanded thyroid clonotypes above 0.001 frequency.

This CDR3 comprises 13 residues. Germline CDR1 SSHAT, CDR2 FNYEAQ (reference sequence). Amplification of the TCR beta CDR3 regions used RNA transcripts (as template). First-round RT-PCR relied on HTBI primers, and a second-round multiplex PCR came next. TCRdb re-called the multiplex PCR reads through MiXCR, storing one row per CDR3 protein. The sample contains 400,000 or so distinct CDR3 sequences, approximately 15% of which appear only once. This chain joins TRBV7-7 and TRBJ1-2; D is unresolved. The sequenced material came from peripheral blood. This sequence originates from a woman younger than 35 with stable Graves' hyperthyroidism. CDR3 loop: CASSLERAEANTF. The DNA for the CDR3 is TGTGCTAGCAGCTTAGAGAGGGCTGAAGCTAACACCTTC.